The 22 T cell receptor beta chains in this list originate from one sample, sequenced in a study of beta chain features in type 1 diabetes. The authors reverse transcribed all of the isolated RNA, so sequencing captured expressed TCRB transcripts. Method: immunoSEQ multiplex PCR; TCRdb's copy keeps in-frame clones and lacks some. The sample lists roughly 230,000 clones, 9.6% occurring once. Sample: naive CD4+ T cells from blood. All receptors come from a woman in her late teens or twenties in good health.

This clone appeared a few times. V is TRBV19 and J is TRBJ2-2, with 13 bases lining up with TRBD2. Germline lookup yields CDR1 LNHDA and CDR2 SQIVND (reference sequence). This CDR3 is 17 amino acids long. V gave up 5 bases and J gave up 5 bases; unmatched junction bases: 8. CDR3 loop: CASSVGLAGVGTGELFF. The CDR3 nucleotides are TGTGCCAGTAGTGTTGGACTAGCGGGAGTAGGGACCGGGGAGCTGTTTTTT.

This clone was detected ten times or more. The genes are TRBV7-9 and TRBJ1-4, with 7 bases aligning to TRBD1. Trimming removed 5 bases from V and 8 bases from J; junction bases left unmatched: 11. Germline V gives CDR1 SEHNR, CDR2 FQNEAQ (reference sequence). The CDR3 covers 15 residues. The CDR3 DNA reads as TGTGCCAGCAGCGCCACAGGGGCCTCGACGGAAAAACTGTTTTTT. Protein product: CASSATGASTEKLFF.

This clone showed up just a few times. This chain uses TRBV11-2 with TRBJ2-7; 8 bases agree with TRBD2. Germline CDR1 reads SGHAT; CDR2 reads FQNNGV. V lost 6 bases, J lost 6 bases, and 16 bases stayed unmatched. The CDR3 consists of 16 residues. CDR3 amino acids: CASRTSSGGAGGEQYF. The CDR3, as DNA: TGTGCCAGCAGGACTTCGTCGGGGGGCGCGGGGGGCGAGCAGTACTTC. The full variable domain, rest sourced from reference TRBV11-2 and TRBJ2-7, is EAGVAQSPRYKIIEKRQSVAFWCNPISGHATLYWYQQILGQGPKLLIQFQNNGVVDDSQLPKDRFSAERLKGVDSTLKIQPAKLEDSAVYLCASRTSSGGAGGEQYFGPGTRLTVT.

This clone was seen more than once but under ten times. The chain employs TRBV11-2 and TRBJ2-1; TRBD2 is a possible D gene (8 bases). The V end lost 5 bases, the J end lost 8 bases, and 25 bases lay between the germline ends. From germline, CDR1 is SGHAT and CDR2 FQNNGV. The CDR3 is 17 residues long. The CDR3, as DNA: TGTGCCAGCAGCACCAGAGGGGGCGGGAGGTTGAGGGATGAGCAGTTCTTC. Its protein product is CASSTRGGGRLRDEQFF. The complete variable domain, with remaining parts taken from reference TRBV11-2 and TRBJ2-1, reads EAGVAQSPRYKIIEKRQSVAFWCNPISGHATLYWYQQILGQGPKLLIQFQNNGVVDDSQLPKDRFSAERLKGVDSTLKIQPAKLEDSAVYLCASSTRGGGRLRDEQFFGPGTRLTVL.

The V and J genes are TRBV29-1 and TRBJ2-6; tentatively, D is TRBD2 (5 bases). Germline CDR1 SQVTM, CDR2 ANQGSEA. Deletions cut 4 bases from V and 0 bases from J, with 16 bases between. This CDR3 spans 17 amino acids. The CDR3 is CSVGGTAGRSGANVLTF. The CDR3 DNA reads as TGCAGCGTTGGGGGAACCGCGGGCCGCTCTGGGGCCAACGTCCTGACTTTC.

In this sample, this clone turned up a few times. V gene TRBV7-2 combines with J gene TRBJ1-2; 7 positions agree with TRBD1. This CDR3 contains 14 residues. Germline V gives CDR1 SGHTA, CDR2 FQGNSA. With V trimmed by 1 base and J by 2 bases, 1 base remained unmatched. CDR3 in DNA: TGTGCCAGCAGCTTAGACAGGGGAAACTATGGCTACACCTTC. As protein: CASSLDRGNYGYTF. The whole variable domain, filled in from reference TRBV7-2 and TRBJ1-2, reads GAGVSQSPSNKVTEKGKDVELRCDPISGHTALYWYRQSLGQGLEFLIYFQGNSAPDKSGLPSDRFSAERTGGSVSTLTIQRTQQEDSAVYLCASSLDRGNYGYTFGSGTRLTVV.

Notes on this clone: This sample also contains other DNA sequences that code for the same CDR3. V usage is TRBV9 and J usage is TRBJ1-1, with D possibly being TRBD1 (5 bases). The CDR3 runs to 14 residues. Germline loops: CDR1 SGDLS, CDR2 YYNGEE. V dropped 0 bases and J dropped 5 bases, with 11 bases sitting between them. The CDR3 protein is CASSVVGGETEAFF. The CDR3 DNA follows: TGTGCCAGCAGCGTAGTGGGAGGGGAAACTGAAGCTTTCTTT.

This clone was seen more than once but under ten times. J is TRBJ2-3 and V is TRBV5-4; D may be TRBD2 (5 bases). CDR3 length: 16 amino acids. The V end lost 1 base, the J end lost 0 bases, and 12 bases lay between the germline ends. From germline, CDR1 is SGHNT and CDR2 YYREEE (reference sequence). The CDR3 loop is CASSLSGELSTDTQYF. The CDR3 coding sequence is TGTGCCAGCAGCTTGTCTGGGGAGCTTAGCACAGATACGCAGTATTTT.

CDR3 DNA sequence: TGTGCCAGCAGTACCGGGACTAGCGGTTCCTACGAGCAGTACTTC. This codes for CASSTGTSGSYEQYF. V usage is TRBV28 and J usage is TRBJ2-7; the match to TRBD2 covers 11 bases. After removal of 5 bases from V and 1 base from J, the junction contained 4 bases not matched to a gene. CDR1 is MDHEN and CDR2 is SYDVKM in the germline V gene. The CDR3 is 15 residues long.

This sequence joins TRBV30 and TRBJ2-3; 8 nucleotides agree with TRBD2. The CDR3 has 13 residues. Germline assignment: CDR1 GTSNPN and CDR2 SVGIG (reference sequence). V shed 2 bases, J shed 9 bases, and the junction held 7 bases outside the gene matches. In nucleotides, the CDR3 is TGTGCCTGGAGTTCCACTATAGCGGGAACGCAGTATTTT. Its translation: CAWSSTIAGTQYF.

This clone appeared a few times. The V gene is TRBV7-9, the J gene TRBJ2-1; TRBD1 matches 8 bases. The CDR3 has 18 residues. From germline, CDR1 is SEHNR and CDR2 FQNEAQ (reference sequence). V lost 5 bases to trimming and J lost 0 bases; unmatched junction nucleotides: 12. Here the CDR3 reads CASSPRTGNRLSYNEQFF. DNA for the CDR3: TGTGCCAGCAGCCCAAGGACAGGGAACAGACTCTCCTACAATGAGCAGTTCTTC.

This clone has just a few counts. The gene calls are TRBV30 and TRBJ2-1, with a possible D match to TRBD2 (5 bases). The CDR3 has 13 residues. Germline V gene sequence: CDR1 GTSNPN, CDR2 SVGIG (reference sequence). V lost 0 bases and J lost 6, with 9 bases in between. The CDR3 DNA is TGTGCCTGGAGTGTAAGACTACCCAATGAGCAGTTCTTC. This gives the protein CAWSVRLPNEQFF. The variable domain in full, completed from reference TRBV30 and TRBJ2-1, reads SQTIHQWPATLVQPVGSPLSLECTVEGTSNPNLYWYRQAAGRGLQLLFYSVGIGQISSEVPQNLSASRPQDRQFILSSKKLLLSDSGFYLCAWSVRLPNEQFFGPGTRLTVL.

The J gene is TRBJ2-1, the V gene TRBV19, with 7 bases aligning to TRBD1. The CDR3 is 16 amino acids. With 5 bases clipped from V and 0 bases from J, the junction kept 7 bases outside the gene matches. Per germline, CDR1 LNHDA and CDR2 SQIVND (reference sequence). The CDR3 reads CASSDKQGFSYNEQFF. CDR3 DNA sequence: TGTGCCAGTAGTGACAAACAGGGGTTCTCCTACAATGAGCAGTTCTTC.

There are a few counts of this clone. The chain links TRBV5-1 to TRBJ1-1; D gene unclear. There are 13 residues in the CDR3. V was clipped by 0 bases and J by 10 bases, with 13 bases between them. Germline V gene data show CDR1 as SGHRS and CDR2 as YFSETQ. The CDR3 here is CASSLAGRSGAFF. The CDR3 region has the DNA TGCGCCAGCAGCTTGGCCGGGAGGAGTGGAGCTTTCTTT.

The gene calls are TRBV29-1 and TRBJ1-2, with unresolved D. Germline CDR1 and CDR2: SQVTM and ANQGSEA. V lost 6 bases and J lost 3, with 17 bases in between. The CDR3 loop spans 14 amino acids. The CDR3 DNA is TGCAGCGTCCCCCTCCCGGGGAGGGACTATGGCTACACCTTC. Protein: CSVPLPGRDYGYTF.

The V gene is TRBV27, the J gene TRBJ2-5, with 14 positions matching TRBD2. This CDR3 has 16 residues. The germline CDR1 and CDR2 sequences are MNHEY and SMNVEV (reference sequence). J was trimmed by 4 bases and V by 5 bases; bases with no gene match: 6. Written as DNA, the CDR3 is TGTGCCAGCAGTCCGACGACTAGCGGGGGGGCAGAGACCCAGTACTTC. This translates into CASSPTTSGGAETQYF.

This chain links TRBV5-4 with TRBJ1-2, with TRBD1 matching over 8 bases. Germline assignment: CDR1 SGHNT and CDR2 YYREEE (reference sequence). Unmatched junction bases numbered 4, after V lost 4 bases and J lost 5 bases. The CDR3 sequence is 13 residues long. The CDR3: CASSIRQGYGYTF. In DNA form, the CDR3 reads TGTGCCAGCAGCATACGACAGGGGTATGGCTACACCTTC.

This clone was detected a few times. This chain joins TRBV18 and TRBJ1-1; D may be TRBD1 (5 bases). Germline-derived CDR1 and CDR2 are KGHSH and LQKENI. The CDR3 sequence is 13 residues long. The V end lost 4 bases, the J end lost 6 bases, and 12 bases lay between the germline ends. The chain's CDR3 is CASSLTGGAEAFF. The DNA for the CDR3 is TGTGCCAGCTCACTAACCGGGGGGGCTGAAGCTTTCTTT.

This clone occurred a few times. The chain carries TRBV5-1 and TRBJ2-1; 7 nucleotides align to TRBD2. Germline lookup yields CDR1 SGHRS and CDR2 YFSETQ. The V segment lost 4 bases and the J segment 6 bases; nucleotides outside the gene matches: 13. The CDR3 contains 16 residues. The CDR3 reads CASSLDRTRGSNEQFF. CDR3 nucleotides: TGCGCCAGCAGCCTTGATAGGACTCGCGGGAGCAATGAGCAGTTCTTC.

This clone has a handful of counts. CDR3 sequence (DNA): TGTGCCAGCAGTTTAAGAGGCGCTAGCGGGAGTCGGGAGAGTGAGCAGTTCTTC. Protein product: CASSLRGASGSRESEQFF. The V call is TRBV27, the J call TRBJ2-1, with 10 positions matching TRBD2. The CDR3 consists of 18 residues. V lost 2 bases, J lost 9 bases, and 16 bases stayed unmatched. Germline assignment: CDR1 MNHEY and CDR2 SMNVEV (reference sequence).

V usage is TRBV19 and J usage is TRBJ2-5, with 14 bases aligning to TRBD2. Trimming took 10 bases from V and 10 from J; bases not matched to a gene: 14. Germline CDR1 LNHDA, CDR2 SQIVND (reference sequence). The CDR3 is 15 residues long. CDR3 region: CATGTSGGYLSGQYF. The CDR3 DNA is TGTGCCACGGGGACTAGCGGGGGTTACCTTAGTGGCCAGTACTTC. Using reference TRBV19 and TRBJ2-5 for the parts outside the CDR3, the full variable domain is DGGITQSPKYLFRKEGQNVTLSCEQNLNHDAMYWYRQDPGQGLRLIYYSQIVNDFQKGDIAEGYSVSREKKESFPLTVTSAQKNPTAFYLCATGTSGGYLSGQYFGPGTRLLVL.

This sequence joins TRBV6-5 and TRBJ1-1; D is unresolved. The CDR3 has 14 amino acids. V was cut by 0 bases and J by 0 bases, with 5 bases left in between. Germline lookup yields CDR1 MNHEY and CDR2 SVGAGI. As DNA, the CDR3 is TGTGCCAGCAGTTACTCGACAATGAACACTGAAGCTTTCTTT. Its translation: CASSYSTMNTEAFF.